The present TCR beta chain was sequenced within a study of Graves' ophthalmopathy and Graves' hyperthyroidism. Ophthalmopathy donors showed moderate-to-severe activity, CAS ≥3, NOSPECS ≥4 and a duration under 3 months. The authors diagnosed from clinical symptoms, serum thyroxine, TRAb, thyroid ultrasound and orbital computed tomography. Sampling over 8 ml of fresh peripheral blood provided the PBMCs. The sample holds many counts of this clonotype. Its antigen is unidentified. Amplification from RNA transcripts yielded the TCR beta CDR3 regions. First-round RT-PCR employed HTBI primers, with a second-round multiplex PCR after it. TCRdb used MiXCR to reprocess the multiplex PCR reads, holding one entry per CDR3 protein. The repertoire holds over 150,000 distinct CDR3 sequences, 30% to 45% seen once, with 5.8% in the top ten. This CDR3 is 14 amino acids long. In germline, CDR1 is SGHNT, CDR2 YENEEA. Trimming left V 6 bases short and J 5 bases short, with 16 bases between.

General study results and limits: The model's prediction of ophthalmopathy progression had roughly 68% sensitivity and 72% to 85% specificity.

The sequence was obtained from a woman between 40 and 50 years old with Graves' ophthalmopathy. The rearrangement uses TRBV11-3 and TRBJ2-5, with D tentatively TRBD2 (5 bases). The sequencing input was peripheral blood. CDR3 sequence reads: CASSSRRTGETQYF. In DNA form, the CDR3 reads TGTGCCAGCAGTTCACGGAGGACGGGGGAGACCCAGTACTTC.